This T cell receptor (beta chain) was recovered during a study of blood T cell repertoires in COVID-19. Overall study: Donors in the United States, Italy and Spain gave samples during acute or convalescent COVID-19. In each case, the material was cDNA or gDNA derived from T cells, B-cell-depleted T cells, or PBMCs.

Germline CDR1 is MNHEY and CDR2 is SVGEGT. The CDR3 runs 12 residues. Comment on this clone: The junction does not match germline at one end; this may be a read error.

Assay used: immunoSEQ multiplex PCR; TCRdb lists only in-frame clones, some missing. In the table there are 90,000 to 140,000 clones, 85% of which are singletons. The clonotype comes from a man in his forties or fifties with acute or convalescent COVID-19. The sequencing input was peripheral blood. The chain has TRBV6-2 or TRBV6-3 and TRBJ2-3, with D unclear. CDR3 coding DNA: TGTGTCAGCAGTTATACGGTAGATACGCAGTATTTT. It yields the protein CVSSYTVDTQYF.